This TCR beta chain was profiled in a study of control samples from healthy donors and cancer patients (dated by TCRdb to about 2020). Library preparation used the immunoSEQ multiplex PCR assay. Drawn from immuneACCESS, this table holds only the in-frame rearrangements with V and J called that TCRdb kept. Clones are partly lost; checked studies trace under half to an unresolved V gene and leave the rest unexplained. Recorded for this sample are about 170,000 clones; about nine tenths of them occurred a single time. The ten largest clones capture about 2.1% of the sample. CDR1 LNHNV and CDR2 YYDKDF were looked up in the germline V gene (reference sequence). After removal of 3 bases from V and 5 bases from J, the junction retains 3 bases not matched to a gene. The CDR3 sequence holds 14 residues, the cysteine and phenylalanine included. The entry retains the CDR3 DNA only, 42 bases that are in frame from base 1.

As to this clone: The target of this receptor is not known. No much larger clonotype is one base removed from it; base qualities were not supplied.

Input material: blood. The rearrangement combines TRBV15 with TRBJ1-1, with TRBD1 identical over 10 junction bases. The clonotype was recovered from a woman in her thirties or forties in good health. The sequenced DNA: TGTGCCACCAGCAGGGACAGGGGGGGGACTGAAGCTTTCTTT. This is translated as CATSRDRGGTEAFF.